Each of the 24 T cell receptor beta chains below was sequenced from the same sample in a study of T cell repertoires in aging, cancer and after chemotherapy. Rearranged V-D-J TRB sequences were amplified with a mixed TRB-A/B primer pool. TCRdb re-derived calls from the multiplex PCR reads in MiXCR, one entry per CDR3 protein. This sample has about 11,000 distinct CDR3 sequences, with roughly 29% found just once. The template was genomic DNA from peripheral blood, not RNA. The source material was blood. The source is a human donor in good health.

The chain links TRBV2 to TRBJ2-7; TRBD1 matches 9 bases. CDR3 length equals 15 residues. The V gene end was trimmed by 6 bases and the J gene end by 5 bases; junction bases not matched to a gene: 11. The germline V gene encodes CDR1 SNHLY and CDR2 FYNNEI. The CDR3 loop reads CASRRDREWSDEQYF. CDR3 sequence (DNA): TGTGCCAGCAGGAGGGACAGGGAGTGGAGCGACGAGCAGTACTTC.

The chain employs TRBV5-5 and TRBJ2-2; either TRBD1 or TRBD2 may supply D (6 bases each). This CDR3 has 14 amino acids. CDR1 is SGHKS and CDR2 is YYEKEE in the germline V gene (reference sequence). With 0 bases removed from V and 6 bases from J, the gap between germline ends came to 9 bases. CDR3 protein: CASSLVGGPGELFF. The DNA for the CDR3 is TGTGCCAGCAGCTTGGTCGGGGGCCCCGGGGAGCTGTTTTTT.

The gene calls are TRBV6-5 and TRBJ1-2, with a possible D match to TRBD1 (6 bases). V lost 4 bases to trimming and J lost 3 bases, with 15 bases between them. Germline CDR1 is MNHEY and CDR2 is SVGAGI. The CDR3 totals 15 residues. In DNA form, the CDR3 reads TGTGCCAGCAGTTGGGATCCACAGGGATACTATGGCTACACCTTC. Residues: CASSWDPQGYYGYTF.

This clonotype showed up just a few times. The chain uses TRBV20-1 and TRBJ2-5, with D possibly TRBD2 on 5 matching bases. CDR3 size: 14 residues. The V and J ends lost 6 bases and 4 bases respectively, with 18 bases between them. Per the germline V gene, CDR1 is DFQATT and CDR2 is SNEGSKA (reference sequence). The CDR3 spells CSARTGSGLETQYF. The CDR3 DNA follows: TGCAGTGCGCGAACGGGGTCGGGGTTAGAGACCCAGTACTTC.

This clonotype appeared once. This may arise from a read error, as a much more abundant clone is one base away. The V and J genes are TRBV6-4 and TRBJ2-6; TRBD1 is a possible D gene (5 bases). V lost 5 bases, J lost 0 bases, and 8 bases lay in between. The V gene's germline CDR1 is MRHNA and CDR2 SNTAGT. The CDR3 contains 15 residues. CDR3 region: CASSQDSSGANVLTF. CDR3 DNA: TGTGCCAGCAGTCAAGACAGCTCTGGGGCCAACGTCCTGACTTTC.

Judged by abundance, this clonotype is medium-sized. The V and J genes are TRBV30 and TRBJ1-2, with D perhaps matching TRBD1 (6 bases). The CDR3 runs to 16 residues. CDR1 and CDR2 (germline): GTSNPN, SVGIG (reference sequence). With 0 bases removed from V and 4 bases from J, the gap between germline ends came to 18 bases. The CDR3 sequence is CAWSVKGRGIGYGYTF. CDR3 bases: TGTGCCTGGAGTGTAAAGGGCAGGGGTATTGGCTATGGCTACACCTTC. Based on the CDR3 plus reference TRBV30 and TRBJ1-2, the full variable domain is SQTIHQWPATLVQPVGSPLSLECTVEGTSNPNLYWYRQAAGRGLQLLFYSVGIGQISSEVPQNLSASRPQDRQFILSSKKLLLSDSGFYLCAWSVKGRGIGYGYTFGSGTRLTVV.

This clonotype was observed a few times. V gene TRBV19 combines with J gene TRBJ1-3; D unclear. From germline, CDR1 is LNHDA and CDR2 SQIVND (reference sequence). The CDR3 is 16 amino acids. The V end lost 1 base, the J end lost 6 bases, and 16 bases lay between the germline ends. CDR3 loop: CASSIGRSRNTNTIYF. CDR3 DNA sequence: TGTGCCAGTAGTATAGGCCGCTCTAGGAATACAAACACCATATATTTT. Combining the CDR3 with reference TRBV19 and TRBJ1-3 gives the whole variable domain DGGITQSPKYLFRKEGQNVTLSCEQNLNHDAMYWYRQDPGQGLRLIYYSQIVNDFQKGDIAEGYSVSREKKESFPLTVTSAQKNPTAFYLCASSIGRSRNTNTIYFGEGSWLTVV.

By share, this clonotype ranks as medium-sized. The V gene is TRBV29-1, the J gene TRBJ2-7; 8 bases match TRBD1. The ends lost 8 bases at V and 6 bases at J; junction bases unmatched: 9. The CDR3 has 12 residues. Germline loops: CDR1 SQVTM, CDR2 ANQGSEA. The DNA for the CDR3 is TGCAGCTTGAGATCAGGGGGCGGCGAGCAGTACTTC. This gives the protein CSLRSGGGEQYF.

Here the CDR3 reads CASSPLTQETQYF. The CDR3 nucleotides are TGTGCCAGCTCACCTCTAACCCAAGAGACCCAGTACTTC. The J gene is TRBJ2-5, the V gene TRBV18; D gene uncertain. This CDR3 is 13 amino acids long. CDR1 is KGHSH, CDR2 LQKENI, per germline. Trimming left V 3 bases short and J 1 base short, with 6 bases between. Using reference TRBV18 and TRBJ2-5 for the parts outside the CDR3, the full variable domain is NAGVMQNPRHLVRRRGQEARLRCSPMKGHSHVYWYRQLPEEGLKFMVYLQKENIIDESGMPKERFSAEFPKEGPSILRIQQVVRGDSAAYFCASSPLTQETQYFGPGTRLLVL.

This clonotype has just a few counts. The chain links TRBV27 to TRBJ1-2, with no clear D. Trimming cost V 5 bases and J 5 bases, with 15 bases left between them. The CDR3 loop spans 14 amino acids. Germline V gene data show CDR1 as MNHEY and CDR2 as SMNVEV (reference sequence). The CDR3 DNA is TGTGCCAGCAGTCCCGGACGGATAGGGTATGGCTACACCTTC. Protein: CASSPGRIGYGYTF.

This clonotype has just a few counts. The V call is TRBV7-2, the J call TRBJ2-7; TRBD2 matches 8 bases. The CDR3 spans 15 residues. Germline V CDR1 and CDR2: SGHTA, FQGNSA. The V segment lost 1 base and the J segment 5 bases; nucleotides outside the gene matches: 7. The CDR3 DNA reads TGTGCCAGCAGCTTAGAGGGGACTAGTTTCCACGAGCAGTACTTC. Its protein is CASSLEGTSFHEQYF.

By its share, this clonotype is medium-sized. This chain links TRBV19 with TRBJ2-1, with 9 positions matching TRBD1. The CDR3 spans 13 residues. The J segment lost 7 bases and the V segment lost 6 bases, leaving 4 bases of the junction unmatched. Germline CDR1 and CDR2: LNHDA and SQIVND (reference sequence). The CDR3 DNA is TGTGCCAGTAGGGACAGGGGAGAGAATGAGCAGTTCTTC. Translation: CASRDRGENEQFF.

The chain couples TRBV19 to TRBJ2-1; TRBD1 matches at 10 bases. Germline V CDR1 and CDR2: LNHDA, SQIVND (reference sequence). The CDR3 is 13 amino acids. V lost 6 bases to trimming and J lost 9 bases; unmatched junction nucleotides: 5. The CDR3 protein is CASRDRGRFEQFF. In DNA form, the CDR3 reads TGTGCCAGTAGAGACAGGGGGCGCTTTGAGCAGTTCTTC.

This clonotype was found a few times. The chain is built from TRBV6-2 or TRBV6-3 and TRBJ1-5; D is undetermined. The CDR3 is 15 residues long. V was clipped by 3 bases and J by 2 bases, with 11 bases between them. The V gene's germline CDR1 is MNHEY and CDR2 SVGEGT. The CDR3 sequence is CASSYRAGGNQPQHF. The CDR3 nucleotides read TGTGCCAGCAGTTATCGGGCAGGAGGCAATCAGCCCCAGCATTTT.

By proportion, this clonotype is medium-sized. The V call is TRBV29-1, the J call TRBJ2-7; D not certain. The V end was cut by 4 bases, the J end by 4 bases, with 11 bases between. The CDR3 has 12 residues. In germline, CDR1 is SQVTM, CDR2 ANQGSEA. The CDR3 DNA reads TGCAGCGTTGCAGGTAACGAGTACGAGCAGTACTTC. Residues: CSVAGNEYEQYF.

This clonotype was found a few times. The chain links TRBV6-5 to TRBJ2-3; tentative D call: TRBD1 (6 bases). The V gene lost 5 bases and the J gene lost 6 bases, with 18 bases spanning the gap. Per the germline V gene, CDR1 is MNHEY and CDR2 is SVGAGI. The CDR3 loop spans 15 amino acids. CDR3 bases: TGTGCCAGCAGTCAATTCTGGGACACCGCCGATACGCAGTATTTT. This translates into CASSQFWDTADTQYF.

This clonotype is judged medium-sized (0.01 to 0.1%). V gene TRBV6-5 combines with J gene TRBJ1-1; 9 positions match TRBD1. The germline V gene encodes CDR1 MNHEY and CDR2 SVGAGI. There are 15 residues in the CDR3. V gave up 0 bases and J gave up 11 bases; unmatched junction bases: 10. As DNA, the CDR3 is TGTGCCAGCAGTTACTCCCTCGGACAGGGGCTAAGGGCTTTCTTT. Translation gives CASSYSLGQGLRAFF.

By proportion, this clonotype is medium-sized (0.01 to 0.1%). This chain joins TRBV7-2 and TRBJ2-3, with D perhaps being TRBD1 or TRBD2 (5 bases each). Germline loops: CDR1 SGHTA, CDR2 FQGNSA. The length of the CDR3 is 14 residues. Trimming left V 5 bases short and J 3 bases short, with 12 bases between. The chain's CDR3 is CASSTRDATDTQYF. CDR3 sequence (DNA): TGTGCCAGCAGCACCCGGGACGCGACAGATACGCAGTATTTT.

This sequence joins TRBV28 and TRBJ1-5; TRBD1 is a possible D gene (5 bases). Germline V gene lookup returns CDR1 MDHEN and CDR2 SYDVKM. This CDR3 is 18 amino acids long. The V end lost 2 bases, the J end lost 6 bases, and 23 bases lay between the germline ends. The CDR3 bases are TGTGCCAGCAGTTTAAGCCGCGGCAGGGCCTCCTTGGGTCAGCCCCAGCATTTT. It is translated as CASSLSRGRASLGQPQHF.

By its share, this clonotype is medium-sized. The genes are TRBV29-1 and TRBJ1-3; D is unclear. Looked up from germline, CDR1 is SQVTM and CDR2 is ANQGSEA. The germline V and J ends were trimmed by 6 bases and 2 bases, with 11 bases remaining between them. This CDR3 region has 13 residues. The CDR3 bases are TGCAGCGTATCAAGGGCTGCTGGAAACACCATATATTTT. Amino acids: CSVSRAAGNTIYF. The full variable domain, in which reference TRBV29-1 and TRBJ1-3 provide the parts outside the CDR3, is SAVISQKPSRDICQRGTSLTIQCQVDSQVTMMFWYRQQPGQSLTLIATANQGSEATYESGFVIDKFPISRPNLTFSTLTVSNMSPEDSSIYLCSVSRAAGNTIYFGEGSWLTVV.

The chain couples TRBV6-5 to TRBJ2-7; D remains ambiguous. Germline loops: CDR1 MNHEY, CDR2 SVGAGI. CDR3 size: 14 residues. V lost 8 bases, J lost 12 bases, and 26 bases lay in between. The DNA of the CDR3 is TGTGCCAGCTCACCACCCCAGGCCCCAAGGAGCAGGTACTTC. This codes for CASSPPQAPRSRYF.

The rearrangement uses TRBV19 and TRBJ2-1, with 14 nucleotides matching TRBD2. The CDR3 runs to 15 residues. CDR1 and CDR2 (germline): LNHDA, SQIVND (reference sequence). V gave up 6 bases and J gave up 4 bases; unmatched junction bases: 2. The CDR3 spells CASSRTSGGYNEQFF. The CDR3 DNA follows: TGTGCCAGTAGCAGGACTAGCGGGGGGTACAATGAGCAGTTCTTC.

A remark on this clonotype: A much more abundant neighbour one base away suggests this may be a read error. This chain links TRBV30 with TRBJ1-6; a weak D match, TRBD1 (6 bases). Germline CDR1 and CDR2: GTSNPN and SVGIG (reference sequence). This CDR3 contains 16 residues. DNA for the CDR3: TGTGCCTGGGATGGATACAAACAGGGAGCGAATTCACCCTTCCACTTT. It specifies CAWDGYKQGANSPFHF. Full variable domain (outside the CDR3, taken from reference TRBV30 and TRBJ1-6): SQTIHQWPATLVQPVGSPLSLECTVEGTSNPNLYWYRQAAGRGLQLLFYSVGIGQISSEVPQNLSASRPQDRQFILSSKKLLLSDSGFYLCAWDGYKQGANSPFHFGNGTRLTVT.

This clonotype occurred a few times. The J gene is TRBJ2-5, the V gene TRBV20-1; D gene uncertain. The CDR3 contains 12 residues. The germline CDR1 and CDR2 sequences are DFQATT and SNEGSKA (reference sequence). V dropped 4 bases and J dropped 4 bases, with 10 bases sitting between them. CDR3 in DNA: TGCAGTGCTACTTGGACGCCAGAGACCCAGTACTTC. Translated, it gives CSATWTPETQYF.